The present entry profiles one TCR beta chain with its context. RNA in amounts of roughly 0.45 to 1 ug was reverse transcribed with random hexamers. TCRdb used MiXCR to reprocess the immunoSEQ multiplex PCR reads, holding one entry per CDR3 protein. This table has approximately 150,000 distinct CDR3 sequences, about 91% appearing once. The data were obtained in a study of CD8 T cells in Susac syndrome. The controls were healthy donors who were matched for age and sex. Germline V gene data show CDR1 as LGHNA and CDR2 as YSLEER. This CDR3 is built from 19 residues. V was clipped by 3 bases and J by 1 base; unmatched bases: 17.

Sequenced input: CD4+ T cells from PBMCs. The clonotype was recovered from a human donor in good health. This chain links TRBV4-3 with TRBJ1-1; TRBD1 agrees at 7 bases. The CDR3 region is CASSQENKGIGTANTEAFF. CDR3 DNA: TGCGCCAGCAGCCAGGAGAATAAGGGGATAGGGACAGCGAACACTGAAGCTTTCTTT.